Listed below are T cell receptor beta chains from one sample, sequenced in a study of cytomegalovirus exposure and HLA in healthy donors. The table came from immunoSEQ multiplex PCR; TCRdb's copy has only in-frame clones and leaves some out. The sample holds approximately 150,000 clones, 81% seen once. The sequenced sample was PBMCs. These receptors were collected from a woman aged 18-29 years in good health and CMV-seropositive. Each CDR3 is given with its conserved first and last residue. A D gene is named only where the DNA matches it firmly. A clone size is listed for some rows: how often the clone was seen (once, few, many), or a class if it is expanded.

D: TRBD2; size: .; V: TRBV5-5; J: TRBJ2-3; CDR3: CASSPRLAGRPDTQYF; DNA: TGTGCCAGCAGCCCGAGACTAGCGGGGAGACCAGATACGCAGTATTTT
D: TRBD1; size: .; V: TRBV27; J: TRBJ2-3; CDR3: CATTRLLTGVTDTQYF; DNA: TGTGCCACGACCAGACTACTGACAGGGGTTACAGATACGCAGTATTTT
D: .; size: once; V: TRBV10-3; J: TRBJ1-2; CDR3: CAISESEAPVQYGYTF; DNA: TGTGCCATCAGTGAGTCTGAGGCCCCGGTTCAATATGGCTACACCTTC
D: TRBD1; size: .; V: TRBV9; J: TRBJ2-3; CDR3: CASSFTGQVLTDTQYF; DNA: TGTGCCAGCAGTTTTACAGGACAGGTCCTCACAGATACGCAGTATTTT
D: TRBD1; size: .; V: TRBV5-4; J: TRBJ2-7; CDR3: CASSYGTVEQYF; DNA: TGTGCCAGCAGCTACGGGACAGTCGAGCAGTACTTC
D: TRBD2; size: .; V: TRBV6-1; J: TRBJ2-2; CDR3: CASSEALAGGIWSGELFF; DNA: TGTGCCAGCAGTGAAGCGCTAGCGGGGGGGATCTGGTCCGGGGAGCTGTTTTTT
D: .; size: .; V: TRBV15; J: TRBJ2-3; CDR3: CATSLRTFASTDTQYF; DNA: TGTGCCACCAGCCTCAGGACATTCGCTAGCACAGATACGCAGTATTTT
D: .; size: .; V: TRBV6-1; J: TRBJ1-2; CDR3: CASSEGGGGYTF; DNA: TGTGCCAGCAGTGAAGGTGGAGGGGGCTACACCTTC
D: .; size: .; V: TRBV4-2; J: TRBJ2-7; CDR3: CASSQDRGKVREQYF; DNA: TGTGCCAGCAGCCAAGATAGGGGGAAGGTGCGAGAGCAGTACTTC
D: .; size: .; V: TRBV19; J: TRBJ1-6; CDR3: CASSIEGLNGGSPLHF; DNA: TGTGCCAGTAGTATAGAGGGGTTGAACGGGGGTTCACCCCTCCACTTT
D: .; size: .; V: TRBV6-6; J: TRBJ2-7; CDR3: CASSLAGTARYMNYF; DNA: TGTGCCAGCAGCCTAGCCGGGACTGCCAGATACATGAATTACTTC
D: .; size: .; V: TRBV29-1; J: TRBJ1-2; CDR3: CSVPRGANYGYTF; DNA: TGCAGCGTTCCCAGGGGAGCCAACTATGGCTACACCTTC
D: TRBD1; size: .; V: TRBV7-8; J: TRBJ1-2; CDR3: CASSINDRGDGYTF; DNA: TGTGCCAGCAGCATAAACGACAGGGGTGATGGCTACACCTTC
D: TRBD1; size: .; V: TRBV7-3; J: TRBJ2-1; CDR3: CASSSRQGDNEQFF; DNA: TGTGCCAGCAGCTCCCGACAGGGGGACAATGAGCAGTTCTTC
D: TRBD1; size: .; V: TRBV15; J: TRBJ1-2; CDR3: CATSRAYETGGMYGYTF; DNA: TGTGCCACCAGCAGAGCTTACGAGACAGGGGGCATGTATGGCTACACCTTC
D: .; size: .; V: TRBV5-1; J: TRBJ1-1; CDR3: CASSYQGMNTEAFF; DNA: TGCGCCAGCAGTTACCAGGGGATGAACACTGAAGCTTTCTTT
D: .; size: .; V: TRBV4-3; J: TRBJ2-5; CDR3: CASSQGGGGVETQYF; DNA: TGCGCCAGCAGCCAAGGGGGAGGGGGGGTAGAGACCCAGTACTTC
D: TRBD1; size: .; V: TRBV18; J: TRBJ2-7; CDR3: CASSPRDRPDEQYF; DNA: TGTGCCAGCTCACCACGGGACAGACCGGACGAGCAGTACTTC
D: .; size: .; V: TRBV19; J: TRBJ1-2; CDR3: CASSIVGDYGYTF; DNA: TGTGCCAGTAGTATAGTAGGGGACTATGGCTACACCTTC
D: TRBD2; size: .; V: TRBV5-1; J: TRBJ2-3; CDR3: CASSLDAGGTDTQYF; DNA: TGCGCCAGCAGCTTGGATGCGGGGGGAACAGATACGCAGTATTTT
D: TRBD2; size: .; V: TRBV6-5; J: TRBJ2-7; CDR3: CASSYGTSGFYEQYF; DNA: TGTGCCAGCAGCTACGGGACTAGCGGGTTCTACGAGCAGTACTTC
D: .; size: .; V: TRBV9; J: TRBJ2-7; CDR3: CASSSPGSSYEQYF; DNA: TGTGCCAGCAGCTCGCCGGGGTCCAGCTACGAGCAGTACTTC
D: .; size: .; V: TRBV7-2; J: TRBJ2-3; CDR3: CASSLVHQSTDTQYF; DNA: TGTGCCAGCAGCTTGGTGCACCAGAGCACAGATACGCAGTATTTT
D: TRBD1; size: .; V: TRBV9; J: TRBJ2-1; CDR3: CASSVEGQGKNEQFF; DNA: TGTGCCAGCAGCGTAGAAGGACAGGGGAAAAATGAGCAGTTCTTC
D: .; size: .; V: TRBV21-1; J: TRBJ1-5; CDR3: CASSAHWGLLGNQPQHF; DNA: TGTGCCAGCAGCGCCCATTGGGGCTTGTTGGGCAATCAGCCCCAGCATTTT
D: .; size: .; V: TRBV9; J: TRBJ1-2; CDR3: CASSTNPPYGYTF; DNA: TGTGCCAGCAGCACAAATCCCCCCTATGGCTACACCTTC
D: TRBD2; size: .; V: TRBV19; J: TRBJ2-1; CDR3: CASSIFGLAVHEQFF; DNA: TGTGCCAGTAGTATTTTCGGACTAGCTGTTCATGAGCAGTTCTTC
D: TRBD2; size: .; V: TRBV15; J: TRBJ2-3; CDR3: CATATGLAGGKEYF; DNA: TGTGCCACCGCTACCGGACTAGCGGGGGGGAAGGAGTATTTT
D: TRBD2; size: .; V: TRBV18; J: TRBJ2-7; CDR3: CASSPPITSGGSLYEQYF; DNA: TGTGCCAGCTCACCACCGATTACTAGCGGGGGGTCCCTCTACGAGCAGTACTTC
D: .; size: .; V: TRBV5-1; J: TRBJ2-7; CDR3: CASSLTGGLHSYEQYF; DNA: TGCGCCAGCAGCCTCACGGGGGGCCTCCACTCCTACGAGCAGTACTTC
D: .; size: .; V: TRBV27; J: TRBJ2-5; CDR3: CASSSGGQETQYF; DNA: TGTGCCAGCAGTTCCGGGGGCCAAGAGACCCAGTACTTC
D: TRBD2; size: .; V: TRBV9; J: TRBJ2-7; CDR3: CASSVLAGGPYEQYF; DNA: TGTGCCAGCAGCGTATTAGCGGGGGGGCCCTACGAGCAGTACTTC
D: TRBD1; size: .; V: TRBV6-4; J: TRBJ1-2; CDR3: CASSEFVTGEYGYTF; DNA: TGTGCCAGCAGTGAATTTGTCACAGGGGAGTATGGCTACACCTTC
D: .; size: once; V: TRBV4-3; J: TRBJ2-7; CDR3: CASSQEAGLLFSYEQYF; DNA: TGCGCCAGCAGCCAAGAGGCGGGACTTTTATTCTCCTACGAGCAGTACTTC
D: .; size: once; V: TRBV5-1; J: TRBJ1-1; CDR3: CASSLGVRGEDTEAFF; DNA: TGCGCCAGCAGCTTGGGGGTCAGGGGAGAGGACACTGAAGCTTTCTTT
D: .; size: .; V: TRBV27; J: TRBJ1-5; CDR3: CASSLKWRDQPQHF; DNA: TGTGCCAGCAGTTTAAAATGGCGGGATCAGCCCCAGCATTTT
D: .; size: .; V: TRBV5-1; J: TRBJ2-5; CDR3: CASSAALAETQYF; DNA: TGCGCCAGCAGCGCGGCGCTAGCGGAGACCCAGTACTTC
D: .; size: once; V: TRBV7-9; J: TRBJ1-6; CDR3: CASSPRVEPRTLHF; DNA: TGTGCCAGCAGCCCACGGGTCGAACCAAGAACCCTCCACTTT
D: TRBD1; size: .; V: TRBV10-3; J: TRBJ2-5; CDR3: CAISTEPGQGGETQYF; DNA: TGTGCCATCAGTACGGAACCGGGACAGGGGGGGGAGACCCAGTACTTC
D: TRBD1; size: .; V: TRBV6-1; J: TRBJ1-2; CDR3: CASSETGVRYGYTF; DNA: TGTGCCAGCAGTGAAACAGGGGTACGCTATGGCTACACCTTC
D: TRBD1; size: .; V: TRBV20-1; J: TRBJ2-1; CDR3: CSAPTGGAQFF; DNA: TGCAGTGCACCGACAGGGGGCGCCCAGTTCTTC
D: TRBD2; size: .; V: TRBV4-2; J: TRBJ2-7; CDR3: CASSPLAGESYEQYF; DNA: TGTGCCAGCAGCCCACTAGCGGGGGAATCCTACGAGCAGTACTTC
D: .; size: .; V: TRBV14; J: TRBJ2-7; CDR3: CASSDPGRFEQYF; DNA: TGTGCCAGCAGCGATCCCGGCAGGTTCGAGCAGTACTTC
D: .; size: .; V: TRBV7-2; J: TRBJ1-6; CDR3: CASSPKSNSYNSPLHF; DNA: TGTGCCAGCAGCCCTAAAAGTAACTCCTATAATTCACCCCTCCACTTT
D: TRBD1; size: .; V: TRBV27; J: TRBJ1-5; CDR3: CASSLSAGGQPQHF; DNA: TGTGCCAGCAGTTTATCGGCAGGGGGGCAGCCCCAGCATTTT
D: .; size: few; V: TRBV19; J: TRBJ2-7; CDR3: CASSLEAGYSYEQYF; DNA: TGTGCCAGTAGTCTGGAGGCAGGTTACTCCTACGAGCAGTACTTC
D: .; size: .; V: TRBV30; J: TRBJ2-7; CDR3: CAWSLFYDEQYF; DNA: TGTGCCTGGAGTCTCTTCTATGACGAGCAGTACTTC
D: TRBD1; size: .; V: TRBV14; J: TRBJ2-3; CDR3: CASSQRHRGTDTQYF; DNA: TGTGCCAGCAGCCAAAGGCACAGGGGGACGGATACGCAGTATTTT
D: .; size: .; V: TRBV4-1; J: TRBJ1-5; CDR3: CASSQVAFGVGQPQHF; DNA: TGCGCCAGCAGCCAAGTCGCGTTCGGGGTAGGACAGCCCCAGCATTTT
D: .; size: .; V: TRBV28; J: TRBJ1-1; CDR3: CASSPQYTEAFF; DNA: TGTGCCAGCAGTCCTCAGTACACTGAAGCTTTCTTT
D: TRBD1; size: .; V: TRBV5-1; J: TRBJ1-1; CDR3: CASSWRDSPLMNTEAFF; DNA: TGCGCCAGCAGCTGGCGGGACAGTCCTCTTATGAACACTGAAGCTTTCTTT
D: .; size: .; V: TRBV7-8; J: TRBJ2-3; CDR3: CASSPLLSGVLTDTQYF; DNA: TGTGCCAGCAGCCCCCTGCTATCAGGGGTACTAACAGATACGCAGTATTTT
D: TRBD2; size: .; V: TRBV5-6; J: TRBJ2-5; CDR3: CVSTENGLAGGQETQYF; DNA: TGTGTCAGCACCGAAAACGGACTAGCGGGGGGGCAAGAGACCCAGTACTTC
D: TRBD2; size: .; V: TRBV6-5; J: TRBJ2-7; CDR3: CASSYLGGGNEQYF; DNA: TGTGCCAGCAGTTACCTGGGGGGGGGTAACGAGCAGTACTTC